The clone carrying this T cell receptor beta chain was detected a few times. The sample belongs to a study of read filtering for tumor transcriptome and immune sequencing. Bone marrow was sampled from every patient at the time of active disease. J gave up 3 bases and V 9 bases, and 6 bases lay outside the gene matches. Germline V gene data show CDR1 as LNHDA and CDR2 as SQIVND (reference sequence). This CDR3 region has 15 residues. From around 0.4 ug of RNA, a library with molecular barcoded alpha/delta and beta/gamma adaptors was made. Each CDR3 protein gets one entry after TCRdb re-called the reads with MiXCR. In the table there are approximately 41,000 distinct CDR3 sequences, over 10% of which are singletons.

The receptor comes from a donor aged 40 or over with multiple myeloma. This chain connects TRBV19 to TRBJ2-7, with 15 bases that match TRBD2. Sequenced material: a population of CD138-negative cells sorted from bone marrow. The CDR3 reads CASRTSGRGRYEQYF. CDR3 coding DNA: TGTGCCAGCCGGACTAGCGGGAGGGGGCGCTACGAGCAGTACTTC.